Below are 24 T cell receptor beta chains sequenced from a single sample in a study of blood T cells in healthy people across ages. A second PCR of roughly 7 to 11 cycles used a sample-barcoded 5' primer and a J-beta primer mix. Each CDR3 protein is one row after TCRdb ran MiXCR on the 5' RACE reads. This sample has about 540,000 distinct CDR3 sequences, with 24% found just once. These records were also assigned to another study, of T cells of mothers and their children.

Sequencing used blood. Every receptor here comes from a boy aged 10-17 years in good health.

The genes are TRBV5-1 and TRBJ2-7; 9 nucleotides agree with TRBD2. Trimming took 5 bases from V and 7 from J; bases not matched to a gene: 10. CDR3 size: 14 residues. Germline loops: CDR1 SGHRS, CDR2 YFSETQ. The CDR3 loop is CASSIELAGWEQYF. The CDR3 region has the DNA TGCGCCAGCAGTATCGAACTAGCGGGTTGGGAGCAGTACTTC.

This clonotype was observed at least ten times. The rearrangement uses TRBV4-1 and TRBJ2-1, with 11 bases aligning to TRBD2. V lost 3 bases, J lost 1 base, and 2 bases stayed unmatched. This CDR3 has 16 residues. Germline CDR1 MGHRA, CDR2 YSYEKL. The CDR3 bases are TGCGCCAGCAGCCAGGGGACTAGCGGTTCCTACAATGAGCAGTTCTTC. Protein sequence: CASSQGTSGSYNEQFF.

The chain is built from TRBV28 and TRBJ1-3; D is possibly TRBD1 (5 bases). Germline CDR1 MDHEN, CDR2 SYDVKM. The CDR3 is 13 amino acids. V lost 3 bases, J lost 2 bases, and 5 bases lay in between. The CDR3 sequence is CASSFRAGNTIYF. For the CDR3, the DNA is TGTGCCAGCAGTTTCAGGGCTGGAAACACCATATATTTT.

The sample holds a few counts of this clonotype. The chain joins TRBV28 to TRBJ2-6; D uncertain. Trimming took 6 bases from V and 4 from J, leaving 13 bases between them. CDR1 and CDR2 (germline): MDHEN, SYDVKM. This CDR3 region has 15 residues. CDR3 in amino acids: CASSPTPPGANVLTF. The CDR3 region has the DNA TGTGCCAGCAGCCCCACTCCTCCGGGGGCCAACGTCCTGACTTTC.

The gene calls are TRBV12-3 or TRBV12-4 and TRBJ2-3; D remains ambiguous. CDR3 length: 15 amino acids. Trimming stripped 3 bases from V and 5 bases from J, with 15 bases between. CDR3 sequence (DNA): TGTGCCAGCAGTTTGGACCTCGGGCAGAGAGATACGCAGTATTTT. This translates into CASSLDLGQRDTQYF.

This clonotype was seen a handful of times. The chain uses TRBV4-3 and TRBJ2-7; D is undetermined. V lost 0 bases to trimming and J lost 4 bases, with 16 bases between them. The CDR3 is 16 amino acids. The germline V gene has CDR1 LGHNA and CDR2 YSLEER. CDR3: CASSQDPSGSTYEQYF. The CDR3 nucleotides read TGCGCCAGCAGCCAAGATCCCTCCGGTTCAACTTACGAGCAGTACTTC.

CDR3 sequence: CASSLQGPYYEQYF. The CDR3 DNA reads TGTGCCAGCAGCCTTCAGGGGCCCTACTACGAGCAGTACTTC. The chain links TRBV14 to TRBJ2-5, with TRBD1 as a possible D gene (6 bases). The J call may be incorrect, as the DNA end agrees better with TRBJ2-7. Germline CDR1 and CDR2: SGHDN and FVKESK. CDR3 length: 14 residues.

The genes are TRBV12-3 or TRBV12-4 and TRBJ1-1, with D possibly matching TRBD1 (6 bases). Trimming took off 7 bases at V and 6 bases at J, with 18 bases between the two ends. The CDR3 length is 14 residues. This chain's CDR3 is CASIFPGTRSEAFF. CDR3 sequence (DNA): TGTGCCAGCATCTTTCCCGGGACACGTTCTGAAGCTTTCTTT.

This clonotype turned up a few times. This sequence joins TRBV4-3 and TRBJ1-1; D uncertain. From germline, CDR1 is LGHNA and CDR2 YSLEER. Trimming pared 0 bases from V and 1 base from J, leaving 9 bases between. This CDR3 has 15 amino acids. DNA of the CDR3: TGCGCCAGCAGCCAAGATTGGCAGAGGAACACTGAAGCTTTCTTT. It specifies CASSQDWQRNTEAFF.

A few counts support this clonotype. V is TRBV6-1 and J is TRBJ1-1, with unresolved D. CDR3 length: 16 residues. In germline, CDR1 is MNHNS, CDR2 SASEGT. V was clipped by 7 bases and J by 1 base, with 19 bases between them. The DNA for the CDR3 is TGTGCCAGCAAATGGTCCAGTACCGTGTGGAACACTGAAGCTTTCTTT. Its translation is CASKWSSTVWNTEAFF.

Written as DNA, the CDR3 is TGCAGTGCTCATGGCTACACCTTC. This gives the protein CSAHGYTF. This chain links TRBV20-1 with TRBJ1-2, with unresolved D. The V end lost 5 bases, the J end lost 6 bases, and 1 base lay between the germline ends. CDR3 length equals 8 residues. Germline V gene lookup returns CDR1 DFQATT and CDR2 SNEGSKA (reference sequence).

This clonotype came up a few times. V and J are TRBV27 and TRBJ2-7; D gene unclear. CDR1 and CDR2 (germline): MNHEY, SMNVEV (reference sequence). CDR3 length equals 12 residues. V lost 6 bases, J lost 5 bases, and 11 bases lay in between. CDR3 DNA: TGTGCCAGCAGCTCTCGACCCGACGAGCAGTACTTC. Protein product: CASSSRPDEQYF.

The chain carries TRBV6-2 or TRBV6-3 and TRBJ2-1; 11 positions match TRBD1. The length of the CDR3 is 15 residues. Per germline, CDR1 MNHEY and CDR2 SVGEGT. Germline trimming cut 7 bases from V and 7 bases from J; bases unmatched to any gene: 9. In nucleotides, the CDR3 is TGTGCCAGCACCCCCTGGGGACAGGGGGGTAATGAGCAGTTCTTC. Translation gives CASTPWGQGGNEQFF.

The V gene is TRBV4-3, the J gene TRBJ2-1; 8 nucleotides match TRBD2. Germline V gene lookup returns CDR1 LGHNA and CDR2 YSLEER. Trimming removed 0 bases from V and 5 bases from J; junction bases left unmatched: 21. The CDR3 is 21 residues long. CDR3 sequence reads: CASSQDQTSGTRSFWDNEQFF. For the CDR3, the DNA is TGCGCCAGCAGCCAAGATCAGACGAGCGGGACTAGGTCATTTTGGGACAATGAGCAGTTCTTC.

This clonotype was seen a handful of times. The chain is built from TRBV7-2 and TRBJ1-5, with D maybe TRBD1 (6 bases). V was cut by 1 base and J by 7 bases, with 8 bases left in between. The V gene's germline CDR1 is SGHTA and CDR2 FQGNSA. There are 13 residues in the CDR3. The DNA of the CDR3 is TGTGCCAGCAGCTTAGAGGGGGAACAGCCCCAGCATTTT. It specifies CASSLEGEQPQHF.

J is TRBJ1-1 and V is TRBV12-3 or TRBV12-4, with D hard to call. This CDR3 is built from 13 residues. Trimming shortened V by 10 bases and J by 1 base, and 13 bases separated the two germline ends. As DNA, the CDR3 is TGTGCCACCGCCGTCCCTGGGAACACTGAAGCTTTCTTT. Translation gives CATAVPGNTEAFF.

The chain carries TRBV18 and TRBJ2-3; D perhaps matches TRBD1 (5 bases). The V end lost 3 bases, the J end lost 4 bases, and 11 bases lay between the germline ends. Germline lookup yields CDR1 KGHSH and CDR2 LQKENI. This CDR3 comprises 14 residues. In DNA, the CDR3 is TGTGCCAGCTCACCGGGCTGGGGCGCAGATACGCAGTATTTT. Its protein is CASSPGWGADTQYF. The complete variable domain, with remaining parts taken from reference TRBV18 and TRBJ2-3, reads NAGVMQNPRHLVRRRGQEARLRCSPMKGHSHVYWYRQLPEEGLKFMVYLQKENIIDESGMPKERFSAEFPKEGPSILRIQQVVRGDSAAYFCASSPGWGADTQYFGPGTRLTVL.

This clonotype was observed a few times. This rearrangement joins TRBV5-1 to TRBJ2-1; D may be TRBD1 (5 bases). Per the germline V gene, CDR1 is SGHRS and CDR2 is YFSETQ. The CDR3 spans 18 residues. V was shortened by 4 bases and J by 0 bases, with 20 bases between the two germline ends. For the CDR3, the DNA is TGCGCCAGCAGCCAACCAATAAGTAGGGGAAGCTCCTACAATGAGCAGTTCTTC. This translates into CASSQPISRGSSYNEQFF.

This sequence joins TRBV4-3 and TRBJ2-3; 8 nucleotides line up with TRBD2. The CDR3 loop spans 17 amino acids. Germline lookup yields CDR1 LGHNA and CDR2 YSLEER. V lost 0 bases and J lost 0; bases outside the gene matches: 5. The CDR3 loop reads CASSQDRASGSTDTQYF. As DNA, the CDR3 is TGCGCCAGCAGCCAAGATCGGGCTAGCGGGAGCACAGATACGCAGTATTTT.

The chain joins TRBV20-1 to TRBJ1-1, with 7 nucleotides matching TRBD1. The CDR3 is made up of 14 amino acids. V trimming: 1 base; J trimming: 1 base; junction bases outside the gene matches: 3. Germline V CDR1 and CDR2: DFQATT, SNEGSKA (reference sequence). CDR3 sequence reads: CSARGDSENTEAFF. In nucleotides, the CDR3 is TGCAGTGCTAGAGGGGACAGCGAGAACACTGAAGCTTTCTTT.

This clonotype was seen more than once but under ten times. The chain links TRBV18 to TRBJ2-2; TRBD2 might be the D (6 bases). CDR3 length equals 15 residues. V was clipped by 3 bases and J by 0 bases, with 8 bases between them. The germline gives CDR1 KGHSH, CDR2 LQKENI. The CDR3 spells CASSPSGANTGELFF. The CDR3 coding sequence is TGTGCCAGCTCACCGTCGGGAGCGAACACCGGGGAGCTGTTTTTT.

The sample holds many counts of this clonotype. The rearrangement uses TRBV7-8 and TRBJ2-1, with D perhaps being TRBD1 or TRBD2 (5 bases each). V was trimmed by 8 bases and J by 7 bases, leaving 9 bases between them. Germline CDR1 and CDR2: SGHVS and FQNEAQ. CDR3 length equals 11 residues. CDR3 nucleotide sequence: TGTGCCAGCGGATGGGGGAATGAGCAGTTCTTC. It specifies CASGWGNEQFF.

The V call is TRBV29-1, the J call TRBJ2-5; weak D call: TRBD1 (6 bases). The CDR3 loop spans 14 amino acids. Trimming removed 4 bases at V and 3 bases at J, with 15 bases between. Germline CDR1 and CDR2: SQVTM and ANQGSEA. The CDR3 loop reads CSVVVLEGEETQYF. The CDR3 DNA reads as TGCAGCGTTGTGGTTCTAGAGGGGGAAGAGACCCAGTACTTC.

This chain uses TRBV20-1 with TRBJ1-4; TRBD1 might be the D (6 bases). The CDR3 is 11 residues long. CDR1 and CDR2 from the germline V gene are DFQATT and SNEGSKA (reference sequence). The V end lost 6 bases, the J end lost 11 bases, and 13 bases lay between the germline ends. The CDR3 DNA follows: TGCAGTGCCGTACCCACAGGGAAACTGTTTTTT. It encodes CSAVPTGKLFF.